These 26 T cell receptor beta chains were all obtained from the same sample, sequenced in a study of blood T cell dynamics during melanoma immunotherapy. The time point was: pre-treatment baseline. Repertoires were generated with immunoSEQ multiplex PCR, while TCRdb's copy carries only in-frame clones and drops some. The repertoire holds 10,000 or so clones, with around 86% as singletons. Sequenced material: blood, taken from a patient treated with checkpoint blockade. The receptors shown here come from a human donor with melanoma.

The chain couples TRBV10-3 to TRBJ2-5; 7 positions agree with TRBD1. Germline CDR1 reads ENHRY; CDR2 reads SYGVKD. The V and J ends lost 3 bases and 3 bases, in that order; junction bases with no gene match: 4. The CDR3 has 14 residues. The CDR3 DNA reads as TGTGCCATCAGTGACCCCGGGACAGAAGAGACCCAGTACTTC. Translation gives CAISDPGTEETQYF.

The V gene is TRBV19, the J gene TRBJ1-3; possible D gene TRBD1, 6 bases. Germline V lookup: CDR1 LNHDA, CDR2 SQIVND (reference sequence). The CDR3 covers 15 residues. Trimming pared 5 bases from V and 4 bases from J, leaving 15 bases between. CDR3 amino acids: CASSGSRGPGNTIYF. CDR3 coding DNA: TGTGCCAGTAGTGGTTCCCGGGGGCCAGGAAACACCATATATTTT.

The chain links TRBV7-6 to TRBJ1-1; 7 nucleotides agree with TRBD1. Germline loops: CDR1 SGHVS, CDR2 FNYEAQ. V lost 5 bases and J lost 8; bases outside the gene matches: 17. The CDR3 runs 16 residues. The CDR3 DNA sequence: TGTGCCAGCAGCCCCGACAAGGGGGCGCTGGGACCGGAAGCTTTCTTT. Its translation is CASSPDKGALGPEAFF. The complete variable domain, with remaining parts taken from reference TRBV7-6 and TRBJ1-1, reads GAGVSQSPRYKVTKRGQDVALRCDPISGHVSLYWYRQALGQGPEFLTYFNYEAQQDKSGLPNDRFSAERPEGSISTLTIQRTEQRDSAMYRCASSPDKGALGPEAFFGQGTRLTVV.

This chain uses TRBV2 with TRBJ2-2, with 12 bases lining up with TRBD2. Trimming at V came to 5 bases and at J to 2 bases, leaving 6 bases not matched to a gene. This CDR3 has 17 amino acids. Per germline, CDR1 SNHLY and CDR2 FYNNEI. CDR3 nucleotide sequence: TGTGCCAGCAGTCTTCTAGCGGGGGGGCCCAACACCGGGGAGCTGTTTTTT. Translation gives CASSLLAGGPNTGELFF.

V and J are TRBV11-2 and TRBJ1-5; D is unresolved. Germline assignment: CDR1 SGHAT and CDR2 FQNNGV. The CDR3 consists of 15 residues. V lost 3 bases, J lost 10 bases, and 19 bases lay in between. CDR3 sequence: CASSLGIGEGQPQHF. The CDR3, as DNA: TGTGCCAGCAGCTTGGGAATCGGGGAGGGTCAACCCCAGCATTTT.

This rearrangement joins TRBV28 to TRBJ1-1; D ambiguous. V was clipped by 2 bases and J by 1 base, with 2 bases between them. The V gene's germline CDR1 is MDHEN and CDR2 SYDVKM. The CDR3 runs 12 residues. In DNA form, the CDR3 reads TGTGCCAGCAGTTTACAGAACACTGAAGCTTTCTTT. It translates to CASSLQNTEAFF.

This clone appeared once. The J gene is TRBJ1-2, the V gene TRBV29-1; 9 nucleotides line up with TRBD1. The V gene's germline CDR1 is SQVTM and CDR2 ANQGSEA. V lost 4 bases and J lost 6; bases outside the gene matches: 9. CDR3 length equals 14 residues. The CDR3 DNA follows: TGCAGCGTTGTTGCAGGACAGGGGATCGATGGCTACACCTTC. It yields the protein CSVVAGQGIDGYTF.

The CDR3 reads CASSVSGWRDTQYF. The CDR3 DNA reads as TGTGCCAGCAGCGTATCAGGCTGGCGAGATACGCAGTATTTT. The chain is built from TRBV11-3 and TRBJ2-3; no firm D call. The CDR3 totals 14 residues. The ends were cut back, 5 bases at V and 5 bases at J, with 14 bases in the middle. Germline V gene lookup returns CDR1 SGHNT and CDR2 YENEEA.

V gene TRBV7-2 combines with J gene TRBJ1-6, with a possible D match to TRBD1 (6 bases). The length of the CDR3 is 15 residues. Per the germline V gene, CDR1 is SGHTA and CDR2 is FQGNSA. The V end was cut by 6 bases, the J end by 7 bases, with 16 bases between. CDR3 loop: CASSPDRQLNSPLHF. CDR3 coding DNA: TGTGCCAGCAGTCCCGACAGGCAGCTAAATTCACCCCTCCACTTT.

V usage is TRBV28 and J usage is TRBJ1-1, with 7 bases matching TRBD1. Germline V gene lookup returns CDR1 MDHEN and CDR2 SYDVKM. The length of the CDR3 is 10 residues. CDR3 sequence reads: CTTGVTEAFF. DNA for the CDR3: TGTACTACAGGGGTCACTGAAGCTTTCTTT.

The chain recombines TRBV29-1 with TRBJ2-3; the D gene is possibly TRBD2 (7 bases). The CDR3 contains 15 residues. The germline gives CDR1 SQVTM, CDR2 ANQGSEA. V lost 7 bases and J lost 2, with 19 bases in between. The CDR3 reads CSGTAGAGNTDTQYF. The CDR3 DNA is TGCAGCGGTACCGCGGGGGCGGGGAACACAGATACGCAGTATTTT.

The chain is built from TRBV11-2 and TRBJ2-1; a possible D gene is TRBD2 (6 bases). The CDR3 is 15 amino acids. V lost 1 base, J lost 1 base, and 8 bases lay in between. CDR1 is SGHAT and CDR2 is FQNNGV in the germline V gene. The CDR3 coding sequence is TGTGCCAGCAGCTTAGGTGGGGGGTCCTACAATGAGCAGTTCTTC. Residues: CASSLGGGSYNEQFF. Together with reference TRBV11-2 and TRBJ2-1, the CDR3 gives the full variable domain: EAGVAQSPRYKIIEKRQSVAFWCNPISGHATLYWYQQILGQGPKLLIQFQNNGVVDDSQLPKDRFSAERLKGVDSTLKIQPAKLEDSAVYLCASSLGGGSYNEQFFGPGTRLTVL.

The chain links TRBV7-9 to TRBJ1-6, with D possibly TRBD1 on 5 matching bases. This CDR3 region has 15 residues. The V end lost 5 bases, the J end lost 9 bases, and 17 bases lay between the germline ends. Germline assignment: CDR1 SEHNR and CDR2 FQNEAQ (reference sequence). CDR3 bases: TGTGCCAGCAGCCTGGGGGAGGGAAGCGCTTCACCCCTCCACTTT. Its protein product is CASSLGEGSASPLHF. The full variable domain, with the rest looked up from reference TRBV7-9 and TRBJ1-6, is DTGVSQNPRHKITKRGQNVTFRCDPISEHNRLYWYRQTLGQGPEFLTYFQNEAQLEKSRLLSDRFSAERPKGSFSTLEIQRTEQGDSAMYLCASSLGEGSASPLHFGNGTRLTVT.

V is TRBV28 and J is TRBJ1-1, with unresolved D. V lost 4 bases and J lost 0, with 6 bases in between. Germline V gene sequence: CDR1 MDHEN, CDR2 SYDVKM. This CDR3 has 13 residues. The CDR3 bases are TGTGCCAGCAGTTCAGGCTTGAACACTGAAGCTTTCTTT. Its translation: CASSSGLNTEAFF.

The genes are TRBV27 and TRBJ2-1, with 7 nucleotides matching TRBD1. V lost 6 bases and J lost 6; bases outside the gene matches: 5. This CDR3 comprises 13 residues. Germline CDR1 and CDR2: MNHEY and SMNVEV (reference sequence). CDR3 DNA sequence: TGTGCCAGCAGCAGGGCAGGGGGCAATGAGCAGTTCTTC. Amino acid sequence: CASSRAGGNEQFF.

This clone was recorded only once. The chain carries TRBV27 and TRBJ2-1; no clear D. Germline assignment: CDR1 MNHEY and CDR2 SMNVEV (reference sequence). Trimming removed 0 bases from V and 0 bases from J, with 9 bases in between. CDR3 length equals 16 residues. Here the CDR3 reads CASSLSGSSSYNEQFF. CDR3 bases: TGTGCCAGCAGTTTATCTGGGTCTAGCTCCTACAATGAGCAGTTCTTC.

The chain recombines TRBV5-6 with TRBJ2-7; D tentatively reads TRBD1 or TRBD2 (6 bases each). Trimming stripped 1 base from V and 2 bases from J, with 13 bases between. Looked up from germline, CDR1 is SGHDT and CDR2 is YYEEEE. CDR3 length: 15 amino acids. CDR3 amino acids: CASSLFGGPTYEQYF. The DNA for the CDR3 is TGTGCCAGCAGCTTGTTTGGGGGGCCTACCTACGAGCAGTACTTC.

The rearrangement joins TRBV5-1 to TRBJ1-2; 7 bases align to TRBD1. The CDR3 sequence is 14 residues long. Germline assignment: CDR1 SGHRS and CDR2 YFSETQ. V gave up 3 bases and J gave up 3 bases; unmatched junction bases: 5. The CDR3 here is CASSYNGQDYGYTF. CDR3 nucleotides: TGCGCCAGCAGCTACAACGGACAGGACTATGGCTACACCTTC.

This chain uses TRBV28 with TRBJ1-2; weak D call: TRBD1 (5 bases). This CDR3 contains 14 residues. With 3 bases removed from V and 8 bases from J, the gap between germline ends came to 16 bases. Germline CDR1 MDHEN, CDR2 SYDVKM. Here the CDR3 DNA reads TGTGCCAGCAGTTTCCCTGGAGATTGGGGCGGCTACACCTTC. It specifies CASSFPGDWGGYTF.

The chain couples TRBV7-6 to TRBJ2-3; perhaps TRBD2 as D (5 bases). V shed 0 bases and J shed 0 bases, with 10 bases lying between them. The CDR3 spans 16 residues. The germline CDR1 and CDR2 sequences are SGHVS and FNYEAQ. Here the CDR3 reads CASSLAGARSTDTQYF. In DNA form, the CDR3 reads TGTGCCAGCAGCTTAGCGGGAGCCAGGAGCACAGATACGCAGTATTTT.

The chain recombines TRBV27 with TRBJ2-7, with TRBD2 as a possible D gene (6 bases). Trimming cost V 8 bases and J 7 bases, with 15 bases left between them. The CDR3 spans 12 residues. Per germline, CDR1 MNHEY and CDR2 SMNVEV (reference sequence). CDR3 nucleotides: TGTGCCAGCCTCGGGCGGAGGGGTGAGCAGTACTTC. This translates into CASLGRRGEQYF.

This clone was observed once. The rearrangement uses TRBV30 and TRBJ1-5; a weak D match, TRBD1 (6 bases). Germline CDR1 reads GTSNPN; CDR2 reads SVGIG (reference sequence). The CDR3 is made up of 15 amino acids. V lost 3 bases to trimming and J lost 2 bases, with 14 bases between them. CDR3 sequence reads: CAWSGGALGNQPQHF. The CDR3 region has the DNA TGTGCCTGGAGCGGGGGGGCGCTTGGCAATCAGCCCCAGCATTTT.

This chain links TRBV7-2 with TRBJ2-7, with D perhaps TRBD2 (5 bases). The CDR3 has 17 residues. Germline V CDR1 and CDR2: SGHTA, FQGNSA. The germline V and J ends were trimmed by 1 base and 0 bases, with 16 bases remaining between them. This CDR3 reads CASSLVGGLSSSYEQYF. Here the CDR3 DNA reads TGTGCCAGCAGCTTAGTGGGCGGACTCTCGAGCTCCTACGAGCAGTACTTC.

The CDR3 sequence: CASSAHGTAGNTIYF. CDR3 DNA sequence: TGTGCCAGCAGCGCCCATGGGACAGCCGGAAACACCATATATTTT. The V and J genes are TRBV6-5 and TRBJ1-3, with 7 nucleotides matching TRBD1. J gave up 4 bases and V 6 bases, and 9 bases lay outside the gene matches. CDR1 and CDR2 (germline): MNHEY, SVGAGI. The CDR3 spans 15 residues.

V usage is TRBV7-8 and J usage is TRBJ1-2, with TRBD1 as a possible D gene (5 bases). This CDR3 has 14 amino acids. Germline CDR1 reads SGHVS; CDR2 reads FQNEAQ. V dropped 0 bases and J dropped 4 bases, with 9 bases sitting between them. The CDR3 region is CASSLAQGSYGYTF. The CDR3 coding sequence is TGTGCCAGCAGCTTAGCCCAGGGCTCCTATGGCTACACCTTC.

V usage is TRBV7-2 and J usage is TRBJ2-2; D gene unclear. V lost 3 bases, J lost 5 bases, and 10 bases lay in between. Germline loops: CDR1 SGHTA, CDR2 FQGNSA. The CDR3 loop spans 14 amino acids. The CDR3, as DNA: TGTGCCAGCAGCTTGATTATGGGGACCGGGGAGCTGTTTTTT. Amino acid sequence: CASSLIMGTGELFF.